Listed below are T cell receptor beta chains from one sample, sequenced in a study of T cell responses to AZD1222 COVID-19 vaccine. The repertoire was sequenced with immunoSEQ multiplex PCR; TCRdb's copy has only in-frame clones and lacks some. The sample carries roughly 100,000 clones, about 90% recorded once. The sequencing used peripheral blood, collected on day 0 of AZD1222 vaccination. The receptors shown here come from an adult in good health. The CDR3 runs from the conserved cysteine through the conserved F or W. The order of the fields is D gene, V gene, J gene, CDR3 protein. The D gene is left open where the match is weak.

D: TRBD2; V: TRBV14; J: TRBJ2-5; CDR3: CASSQDLAGHGETQYF
D: TRBD1; V: TRBV5-1; J: TRBJ1-2; CDR3: CASSEGQGSYGYTF
D: TRBD2; V: TRBV7-3; J: TRBJ2-1; CDR3: CASSSRNQRGDEQFF
D: .; V: TRBV5-1; J: TRBJ1-1; CDR3: CASSLGRATEAFF
D: TRBD1; V: TRBV5-1; J: TRBJ2-3; CDR3: CASSIAGTASTDTQYF
D: .; V: TRBV28; J: TRBJ1-2; CDR3: CASGSGQGNYGYTF
D: TRBD1; V: TRBV7-2; J: TRBJ1-2; CDR3: CASSSRQGSGYGYTF
D: TRBD2; V: TRBV11-3; J: TRBJ2-3; CDR3: CASSPGLASDTQYF
D: .; V: TRBV4-2; J: TRBJ1-1; CDR3: CASIGEGNTEAFF
D: TRBD1; V: TRBV7-9; J: TRBJ1-5; CDR3: CASSIGTENQPQHF
D: .; V: TRBV29-1; J: TRBJ2-3; CDR3: CSVVGVDTQYF
D: TRBD1; V: TRBV29-1; J: TRBJ1-2; CDR3: CTTLAGGGYTF
D: .; V: TRBV7-3; J: TRBJ1-5; CDR3: CASSLTANQPQHF
D: .; V: TRBV19; J: TRBJ1-2; CDR3: CASSREGGAYGYTF
D: TRBD1; V: TRBV5-4; J: TRBJ2-7; CDR3: CASSWTTGESYEQYF
D: .; V: TRBV11-2; J: TRBJ1-1; CDR3: CASSLEVTSEAFF
D: .; V: TRBV4-2; J: TRBJ2-7; CDR3: CASSQDTSDSSYEQYF
D: .; V: TRBV7-9; J: TRBJ1-3; CDR3: CASSLEGLGNTIYF
D: .; V: TRBV29-1; J: TRBJ2-4; CDR3: CSVGKAKNIQYF
D: .; V: TRBV30; J: TRBJ1-2; CDR3: CAWSVRDRHYGYTF
D: .; V: TRBV5-4; J: TRBJ2-3; CDR3: CASSKGGTATQDTQYF
D: .; V: TRBV3-1/TRBV3-2; J: TRBJ2-2; CDR3: CASSRRRASGPGELFF
D: TRBD2; V: TRBV10-3; J: TRBJ2-2; CDR3: CAISEEWLLGLAENTGELFF
D: .; V: TRBV3-1/TRBV3-2; J: TRBJ1-2; CDR3: CASSPWGGSDGYTF
D: .; V: TRBV6-5; J: TRBJ2-2; CDR3: CASRKVNAGELFF
D: TRBD1; V: TRBV19; J: TRBJ1-6; CDR3: CASSITGGSPLHF